The 10 T cell receptor beta chains listed next were all sequenced from one sample in a study of T cells in Graves' hyperthyroidism and ophthalmopathy. Template material for amplifying TCR beta CDR3 regions consisted of RNA transcripts. Primed by the HTBI set, a first-round RT-PCR was run on the TCR CDR3. TCRdb passed the multiplex PCR reads through MiXCR, listing each CDR3 protein once. The table shows approximately 250,000 distinct CDR3 sequences, with over 20% occurring only once. The specimen sequenced was blood. These receptors all come from a woman aged 40 to 49 with Graves' ophthalmopathy.

The V call is TRBV7-2, the J call TRBJ2-7, with 7 nucleotides matching TRBD1. Germline loops: CDR1 SGHTA, CDR2 FQGNSA. V shed 5 bases, J shed 0 bases, and the junction held 4 bases outside the gene matches. This CDR3 comprises 14 residues. The CDR3 reads CASSRTGVSYEQYF. In nucleotides, the CDR3 is TGTGCCAGCAGCCGCACAGGGGTCTCCTACGAGCAGTACTTC.

This clonotype was recorded many times. This chain uses TRBV11-3 with TRBJ2-2; a weak D match, TRBD2 (6 bases). This CDR3 has 15 amino acids. The V end was cut by 1 base, the J end by 5 bases, with 11 bases between. Germline V gives CDR1 SGHNT, CDR2 YENEEA. CDR3 sequence reads: CASSLAGEVTGELFF. As DNA, the CDR3 is TGTGCCAGCAGCTTAGCGGGAGAGGTGACCGGGGAGCTGTTTTTT.

This clonotype was detected ten times or more. This chain joins TRBV6-2 or TRBV6-3 and TRBJ2-7; 7 bases are a match to TRBD2. With V trimmed by 4 bases and J by 4 bases, 13 bases remained unmatched. Germline loops: CDR1 MNHEY, CDR2 SVGEGT. The CDR3 runs to 16 residues. For the CDR3, the DNA is TGTGCCAGCAGTTTTCCCCCCACGGGGGGAGGATACGAGCAGTACTTC. Its translation: CASSFPPTGGGYEQYF.

The sample holds many counts of this clonotype. V and J are TRBV7-9 and TRBJ1-2; 7 bases map to TRBD1. Germline CDR1 is SEHNR and CDR2 is FQNEAQ (reference sequence). The ends lost 3 bases at V and 5 bases at J; junction bases unmatched: 6. The CDR3 has 14 residues. The CDR3 DNA sequence: TGTGCCAGCAGCTTCACAGGGGTAGGATATGGCTACACCTTC. Translation gives CASSFTGVGYGYTF.

In this sample, this clonotype turned up many times. V usage is TRBV5-6 and J usage is TRBJ1-2; D not resolved. Germline V lookup: CDR1 SGHDT, CDR2 YYEEEE. This CDR3 has 14 amino acids. V was cut by 0 bases and J by 2 bases, with 8 bases left in between. As DNA, the CDR3 is TGTGCCAGCAGCTTGGTAGGGCAGAACTATGGCTACACCTTC. It encodes CASSLVGQNYGYTF.

This clonotype was detected many times. The CDR3 region is CASSQNRGGNQPQHF. The CDR3, as DNA: TGTGCCAGCAGCCAAAACAGGGGCGGCAATCAGCCCCAGCATTTT. The gene calls are TRBV4-2 and TRBJ1-5; 7 nucleotides match TRBD1. Per the germline V gene, CDR1 is LGHNA and CDR2 is YNFKEQ. V was clipped by 2 bases and J by 2 bases; unmatched bases: 3. This CDR3 has 15 amino acids.

The genes are TRBV12-3 or TRBV12-4 and TRBJ2-2; possibly TRBD1 or TRBD2 for D (5 bases each). The V end was cut by 5 bases, the J end by 7 bases, with 14 bases between. The length of the CDR3 is 14 residues. The CDR3 reads CASSALGDGGELFF. The CDR3 nucleotides are TGTGCCAGCAGTGCCCTCGGGGACGGCGGGGAGCTGTTTTTT.

V usage is TRBV6-2 or TRBV6-3 and J usage is TRBJ1-2; D remains unclear. The germline V and J ends were trimmed by 2 bases and 5 bases, with 9 bases remaining between them. CDR3 length: 13 residues. From germline, CDR1 is MNHEY and CDR2 SVGEGT. CDR3 loop: CASSYRAGYGYTF. As DNA, the CDR3 is TGTGCCAGCAGTTACAGGGCTGGATATGGCTACACCTTC.

This clonotype was detected many times. The gene calls are TRBV5-1 and TRBJ2-5; TRBD2 might be the D (6 bases). Trimming took 0 bases from V and 2 from J, leaving 14 bases between them. The CDR3 runs to 16 residues. Germline V gene sequence: CDR1 SGHRS, CDR2 YFSETQ. CDR3 nucleotide sequence: TGCGCCAGCAGCTTGGCCGTCGGGGGATTTCAAGAGACCCAGTACTTC. It is translated as CASSLAVGGFQETQYF.

This clonotype was counted many times. J is TRBJ1-3 and V is TRBV15, with D unresolved. V lost 1 base to trimming and J lost 4 bases, with 5 bases between them. CDR1 and CDR2 from the germline V gene are LNHNV and YYDKDF (reference sequence). CDR3 size: 13 residues. CDR3 amino acids: CATSRVQGNTIYF. DNA of the CDR3: TGTGCCACCAGCAGAGTTCAAGGAAACACCATATATTTT.